Presented here are 26 T cell receptor beta chains from one specimen sequenced in a study of radiation and T cells in renal cell carcinoma. Time point: baseline pretreatment blood. Treatment specified: 15 Gy SBRT to primary tumor, nephrectomy 4 weeks later. Here immunoSEQ multiplex PCR was the method, and the copy in TCRdb shows in-frame clones only, minus some. The sample consists of some 140,000 clones, 70% to 90% of them appearing once. The sequenced sample was blood, obtained from a patient whose treatment included radiotherapy and nephrectomy. These receptors were obtained from a woman between 50 and 59 years old with renal cell carcinoma.

J is TRBJ2-3 and V is TRBV19; 8 bases are a match to TRBD2. V shed 4 bases and J 1 base; nucleotides not matched to a gene: 1. Per the germline V gene, CDR1 is LNHDA and CDR2 is SQIVND (reference sequence). The CDR3 spans 14 residues. CDR3 sequence (DNA): TGTGCCAGTAGTAGTAGCGGGGGCACAGATACGCAGTATTTT. It codes for CASSSSGGTDTQYF. Full variable domain (remainder filled in from reference TRBV19 and TRBJ2-3): DGGITQSPKYLFRKEGQNVTLSCEQNLNHDAMYWYRQDPGQGLRLIYYSQIVNDFQKGDIAEGYSVSREKKESFPLTVTSAQKNPTAFYLCASSSSGGTDTQYFGPGTRLTVL.

The rearrangement uses TRBV6-5 and TRBJ1-6; TRBD1 is a possible D gene (6 bases). Trimming took 5 bases from V and 10 from J, leaving 9 bases between them. Germline lookup yields CDR1 MNHEY and CDR2 SVGAGI. The CDR3 has 12 amino acids. CDR3 region: CASSQGWSPLHF. CDR3 in DNA: TGTGCCAGCAGTCAGGGGTGGTCACCCCTCCACTTT.

The rearrangement uses TRBV19 and TRBJ1-3; D is undetermined. Germline loops: CDR1 LNHDA, CDR2 SQIVND (reference sequence). This CDR3 contains 15 residues. With 5 bases removed from V and 9 bases from J, the gap between germline ends came to 20 bases. The DNA of the CDR3 is TGTGCCAGTAGTCCAGAGGTTAGACCGACGGGCACCATATATTTT. Residues: CASSPEVRPTGTIYF.

The V gene is TRBV11-3, the J gene TRBJ1-6, with D uncertain. This CDR3 is 13 amino acids long. V was trimmed by 5 bases and J by 8 bases, leaving 10 bases between them. Germline CDR1 is SGHNT and CDR2 is YENEEA. The CDR3 loop reads CASSQGTYSPLHF. CDR3 bases: TGTGCCAGCAGCCAAGGCACCTATTCACCCCTCCACTTT.

V and J are TRBV7-2 and TRBJ1-1; no definite D call. The germline V gene has CDR1 SGHTA and CDR2 FQGNSA. The CDR3 is 13 amino acids. The V and J ends lost 5 bases and 7 bases respectively, with 14 bases between them. The CDR3 here is CASSPSGHLEAFF. As DNA, the CDR3 is TGTGCCAGCAGCCCAAGCGGTCACCTTGAAGCTTTCTTT.

The chain couples TRBV5-8 to TRBJ1-2; D ambiguous. This CDR3 has 14 amino acids. Trimming shortened V by 7 bases and J by 4 bases, and 17 bases separated the two germline ends. CDR1 SGHTS and CDR2 YDEGEE come from the germline V gene. The CDR3 DNA follows: TGTGCCAGCGGATTATCTGTTTCGAGCTATGGCTACACCTTC. Amino acids: CASGLSVSSYGYTF.

The chain joins TRBV6-5 to TRBJ2-3; D tentatively fits TRBD1 or TRBD2 (5 bases each). The V gene's germline CDR1 is MNHEY and CDR2 SVGAGI. Trimming took 7 bases from V and 5 from J, leaving 13 bases between them. CDR3 length equals 13 residues. The CDR3 here is CASKRDPGDTQYF. In nucleotides, the CDR3 is TGTGCCAGCAAGAGGGACCCGGGAGATACGCAGTATTTT.

This clone was picked up one time. The chain carries TRBV27 and TRBJ2-7; 8 positions agree with TRBD1. V lost 4 bases, J lost 2 bases, and 13 bases stayed unmatched. The length of the CDR3 is 17 residues. Germline V gene sequence: CDR1 MNHEY, CDR2 SMNVEV (reference sequence). This CDR3 is CASSSRTGSNRAYEQYF. The CDR3 DNA sequence: TGTGCCAGCAGTTCGCGGACAGGGTCGAATAGGGCCTACGAGCAGTACTTC.

The chain joins TRBV30 to TRBJ2-1; TRBD2 aligns across 9 bases. There are 16 residues in the CDR3. Trimming cost V 1 base and J 2 bases; bases outside gene matches: 6. Per the germline V gene, CDR1 is GTSNPN and CDR2 is SVGIG (reference sequence). The CDR3 loop is CAWSGGGGGPYNEQFF. DNA for the CDR3: TGTGCCTGGAGTGGCGGGGGGGGCGGTCCCTACAATGAGCAGTTCTTC. Variable domain in full (rest from reference TRBV30 and TRBJ2-1): SQTIHQWPATLVQPVGSPLSLECTVEGTSNPNLYWYRQAAGRGLQLLFYSVGIGQISSEVPQNLSASRPQDRQFILSSKKLLLSDSGFYLCAWSGGGGGPYNEQFFGPGTRLTVL.

The V gene is TRBV11-2, the J gene TRBJ2-5, with a weak D call TRBD1 (6 bases). The germline V gene encodes CDR1 SGHAT and CDR2 FQNNGV. The CDR3 is made up of 16 amino acids. V lost 5 bases and J lost 3, with 19 bases in between. This chain's CDR3 is CASSPAGWGREETQYF. CDR3 in DNA: TGTGCCAGCAGCCCCGCAGGTTGGGGGCGGGAAGAGACCCAGTACTTC.

The rearrangement uses TRBV5-1 and TRBJ2-3; no clear D. V dropped 0 bases and J dropped 4 bases, with 18 bases sitting between them. This CDR3 is built from 17 residues. CDR1 is SGHRS, CDR2 YFSETQ, per germline. CDR3 coding DNA: TGCGCCAGCAGCTTGGCCGGGTTAGGGTCTCCCGCAGATACGCAGTATTTT. Translating it yields CASSLAGLGSPADTQYF.

The genes are TRBV5-1 and TRBJ1-1, with a weak D call TRBD1 (6 bases). CDR1 is SGHRS and CDR2 is YFSETQ in the germline V gene. V was trimmed by 2 bases and J by 1 base, leaving 12 bases between them. The CDR3 length is 15 residues. This CDR3 is CASSFAGAENTEAFF. Written as DNA, the CDR3 is TGCGCCAGCAGCTTTGCGGGGGCAGAGAACACTGAAGCTTTCTTT.

J is TRBJ2-5 and V is TRBV2; no clear D gene. Germline CDR1 SNHLY, CDR2 FYNNEI. The CDR3 covers 13 residues. The V gene lost 8 bases and the J gene lost 5 bases, with 15 bases spanning the gap. This chain's CDR3 is CASPRNSAETQYF. The CDR3 bases are TGTGCCAGCCCCCGCAACTCGGCGGAGACCCAGTACTTC.

The V and J genes are TRBV4-3 and TRBJ1-6; no reliable D call. The V gene's germline CDR1 is LGHNA and CDR2 YSLEER. Trimming took off 0 bases at V and 5 bases at J, with 8 bases between the two ends. This CDR3 has 15 residues. The DNA for the CDR3 is TGCGCCAGCAGCCAAGAAGCACGGAATAATTCACCCCTCCACTTT. It translates to CASSQEARNNSPLHF.

The gene calls are TRBV18 and TRBJ2-1, with TRBD1 matching over 7 bases. The CDR3 runs 13 residues. From germline, CDR1 is KGHSH and CDR2 LQKENI. J was trimmed by 8 bases and V by 3 bases; bases with no gene match: 4. The CDR3 region is CASSPTGSDEQFF. The CDR3 nucleotides are TGTGCCAGCTCACCGACAGGGAGCGATGAGCAGTTCTTC.

The chain carries TRBV14 and TRBJ2-5; 9 bases map to TRBD1. V gave up 0 bases and J gave up 2 bases; unmatched junction bases: 7. This CDR3 region has 17 residues. Looked up from germline, CDR1 is SGHDN and CDR2 is FVKESK. The CDR3 region is CASSQDRMGQGQETQYF. CDR3 DNA sequence: TGTGCCAGCAGCCAAGATCGCATGGGACAGGGACAAGAGACCCAGTACTTC.

CDR3 amino acids: CSVVWATGGRNSPLHF. The CDR3 DNA reads as TGCAGCGTTGTTTGGGCCACAGGGGGCCGTAATTCACCCCTCCACTTT. The V gene is TRBV29-1, the J gene TRBJ1-6; 9 bases map to TRBD1. The CDR3 has 16 amino acids. V dropped 4 bases and J dropped 6; count of bases not matched to a gene: 10. CDR1 is SQVTM and CDR2 is ANQGSEA in the germline V gene. Full variable domain (remainder filled in from reference TRBV29-1 and TRBJ1-6): SAVISQKPSRDICQRGTSLTIQCQVDSQVTMMFWYRQQPGQSLTLIATANQGSEATYESGFVIDKFPISRPNLTFSTLTVSNMSPEDSSIYLCSVVWATGGRNSPLHFGNGTRLTVT.

This chain joins TRBV25-1 and TRBJ2-5; weak D call: TRBD2 (5 bases). Germline V gene lookup returns CDR1 MGHDK and CDR2 SYGVNS. This CDR3 contains 15 residues. V gave up 3 bases and J gave up 2 bases, with 13 bases separating them. The CDR3: CASSDTGKGQETQYF. CDR3 DNA sequence: TGTGCCAGCAGTGATACGGGAAAAGGGCAAGAGACCCAGTACTTC.

The V gene is TRBV7-2, the J gene TRBJ2-7; 8 bases are a match to TRBD1. V lost 4 bases and J lost 4; bases outside the gene matches: 15. CDR1 is SGHTA, CDR2 FQGNSA, per germline. The CDR3 spans 17 residues. CDR3 in DNA: TGTGCCAGCAGCTACCCCCGTGGACAGGGTGCCAGGTACGAGCAGTACTTC. This gives the protein CASSYPRGQGARYEQYF.

The chain couples TRBV4-2 to TRBJ1-2; TRBD1 is a possible D gene (6 bases). Germline CDR1 reads LGHNA; CDR2 reads YNFKEQ. Trimming removed 7 bases from V and 0 bases from J, with 9 bases in between. The CDR3 extends over 13 amino acids. The CDR3, as DNA: TGTGCCAGCATAGGGGGTACTAACTATGGCTACACCTTC. Residues: CASIGGTNYGYTF.

The chain uses TRBV6-6 and TRBJ1-5; D remains unclear. The CDR3 consists of 14 residues. Germline assignment: CDR1 MNHNY and CDR2 SVGAGI (reference sequence). Trimming shortened V by 7 bases and J by 0 bases, and 10 bases separated the two germline ends. The DNA of the CDR3 is TGTGCCAGCAAGGTACAAAATAGCAATCAGCCCCAGCATTTT. It encodes CASKVQNSNQPQHF.

The chain is built from TRBV5-1 and TRBJ2-1; the match to TRBD2 covers 9 bases. The germline V gene encodes CDR1 SGHRS and CDR2 YFSETQ. V was pared by 0 bases and J by 6 bases, with 7 bases of the junction left unmatched. The CDR3 length is 16 residues. For the CDR3, the DNA is TGCGCCAGCAGCTTGGTGTTGGCTAGCGGGGCCAATGAGCAGTTCTTC. Amino acid sequence: CASSLVLASGANEQFF.

The V call is TRBV28, the J call TRBJ1-1; D call uncertain. CDR3 length equals 11 residues. The germline V and J ends were trimmed by 6 bases and 10 bases, with 12 bases remaining between them. Germline V gene lookup returns CDR1 MDHEN and CDR2 SYDVKM. The CDR3 is CASRVGLGAFF. The CDR3 DNA reads TGTGCCAGCAGGGTGGGCCTAGGAGCTTTCTTT.

The V and J genes are TRBV15 and TRBJ2-1; D is undetermined. Trimming took 0 bases from V and 9 from J, leaving 12 bases between them. The CDR3 is made up of 14 amino acids. Germline-derived CDR1 and CDR2 are LNHNV and YYDKDF (reference sequence). Written as DNA, the CDR3 is TGTGCCACCAGCAGAGATAAGGGCTCACGTGAGCAGTTCTTC. This translates into CATSRDKGSREQFF.

The chain couples TRBV2 to TRBJ2-5; 8 nucleotides line up with TRBD2. Germline CDR1 reads SNHLY; CDR2 reads FYNNEI. V lost 3 bases to trimming and J lost 2 bases; unmatched junction nucleotides: 8. The CDR3 is made up of 16 amino acids. The chain's CDR3 is CASSDARGGRQETQYF. CDR3 nucleotides: TGTGCCAGCAGTGATGCCCGGGGGGGGCGTCAAGAGACCCAGTACTTC.

The rearrangement links TRBV6-5 to TRBJ2-7, with TRBD2 identical over 9 bases. The germline CDR1 and CDR2 sequences are MNHEY and SVGAGI. The CDR3 sequence is 15 residues long. The V and J ends lost 6 bases and 0 bases, in that order; junction bases with no gene match: 6. Here the CDR3 DNA reads TGTGCCAGCAGATCACTAGCGGGCGGCTCCTACGAGCAGTACTTC. It translates to CASRSLAGGSYEQYF.